This T cell receptor (beta chain) was found in a study of cytomegalovirus exposure and HLA in healthy donors. Study-level points and caveats: Trimming of TCR beta V- and J-genes showed a link, identified in a later analysis, to a missense DCLRE1C variant.

Germline-derived CDR1 and CDR2 are MDHEN and SYDVKM. Trimming left V 7 bases short and J 5 bases short, with 17 bases between. This CDR3 is 14 amino acids long. The PCR used 60 Vbeta and 13 Jbeta primers. Produced via immunoSEQ multiplex PCR; TCRdb's table is partial and in-frame only. The sample holds about 120,000 clones, around 70% seen once. This clone appeared a few times. Antigen: not known. Sequenced sample: PBMCs. This TCR came from a woman between 50 and 59 years old in good health and CMV-seropositive. V usage is TRBV28 and J usage is TRBJ1-1, with D possibly being TRBD1 (5 bases). DNA of the CDR3: TGTGCCAGCACAATGGGGGGGGGATGGACTGAAGCTTTCTTT. Amino acids: CASTMGGGWTEAFF. The full variable domain, with the rest looked up from reference TRBV28 and TRBJ1-1, is DVKVTQSSRYLVKRTGEKVFLECVQDMDHENMFWYRQDPGLGLRLIYFSYDVKMKEKGDIPEGYSVSREKKERFSLILESASTNQTSMYLCASTMGGGWTEAFFGQGTRLTVV.